This T cell receptor (beta chain) came from a study of T cell responses to AZD1222 COVID-19 vaccine. Some clones are missing from TCRdb's copy, which holds only in-frame ones; the method was immunoSEQ multiplex PCR. Of about 140,000 clones detected, 80% to 95% appear once; the ten largest clones hold 3% to 4%. The count of this clone is one. Antigen specificity is unknown. CDR3 length: 16 residues. The V gene's germline CDR1 is SGHTA and CDR2 FQGNSA. Trimming removed 6 bases from V and 0 bases from J; junction bases left unmatched: 10. Study-wide points: Nearly half of the spike-specific TCRs reportedly recognize variant regions that carry no mutations. An increase in Spike-specific TCR breadth and depth was observed after two AZD1222 doses. Donors were mostly white British, more females; clonal diversity possibly underestimated.

The input for sequencing was peripheral blood, taken 28 days after the second AZD1222 dose. The sequence was obtained from an adult who received the AZD1222 COVID-19 vaccine. V gene TRBV7-2 combines with J gene TRBJ2-7; TRBD2 matches at 8 bases. The CDR3, as DNA: TGTGCCAGCAGGCCTACCGGGACTAGTAGCTCCTACGAGCAGTACTTC. Its protein product is CASRPTGTSSSYEQYF.